The present T cell receptor beta chain was sequenced within a study of blood T cell repertoires in COVID-19. Sequenced by immunoSEQ multiplex PCR; TCRdb stores in-frame clones only, minus some. The sample has about 280,000 clones; about 90% are singletons. The receptor comes from a woman in her 30s who had recovered from COVID-19. The sequenced sample consisted of peripheral blood.

CDR3 sequence: CASSFGIDRGAYGYTF. The CDR3 DNA follows: TGTGCCAGCAGCTTTGGGATCGACAGGGGGGCCTATGGCTACACCTTC. This chain joins TRBV7-2 and TRBJ1-2, with TRBD1 matching 9 bases. This CDR3 region has 16 residues. V dropped 3 bases and J dropped 4; count of bases not matched to a gene: 9. CDR1 SGHTA and CDR2 FQGNSA come from the germline V gene.